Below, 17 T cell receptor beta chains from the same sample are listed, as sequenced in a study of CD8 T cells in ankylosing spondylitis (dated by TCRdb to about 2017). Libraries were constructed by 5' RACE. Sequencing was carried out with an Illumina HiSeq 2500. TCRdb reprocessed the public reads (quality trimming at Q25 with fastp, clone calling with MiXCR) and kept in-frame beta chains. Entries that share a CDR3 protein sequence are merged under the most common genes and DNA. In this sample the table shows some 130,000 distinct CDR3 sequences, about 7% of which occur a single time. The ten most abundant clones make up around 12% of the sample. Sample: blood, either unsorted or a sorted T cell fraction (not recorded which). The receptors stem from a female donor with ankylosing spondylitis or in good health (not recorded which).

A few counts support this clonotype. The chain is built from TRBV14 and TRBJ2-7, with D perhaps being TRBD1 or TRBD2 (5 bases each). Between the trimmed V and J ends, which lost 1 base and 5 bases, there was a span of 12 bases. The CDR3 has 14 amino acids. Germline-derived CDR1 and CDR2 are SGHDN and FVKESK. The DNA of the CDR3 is TGTGCCAGCAGCCAAGCCGGGACGAGGAACGAGCAGTACTTC. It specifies CASSQAGTRNEQYF.

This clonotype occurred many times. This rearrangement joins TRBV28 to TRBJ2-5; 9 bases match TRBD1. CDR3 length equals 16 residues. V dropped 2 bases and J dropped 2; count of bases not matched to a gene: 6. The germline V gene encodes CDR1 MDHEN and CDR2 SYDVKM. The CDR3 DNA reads TGTGCCAGCAGTTTAGTCGGGACAGGGCTACAAGAGACCCAGTACTTC. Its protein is CASSLVGTGLQETQYF.

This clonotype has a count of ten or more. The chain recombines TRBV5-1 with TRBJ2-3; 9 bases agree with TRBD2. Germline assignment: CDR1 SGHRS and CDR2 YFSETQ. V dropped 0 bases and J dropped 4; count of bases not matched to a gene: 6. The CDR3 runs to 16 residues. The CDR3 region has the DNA TGCGCCAGCAGCTTGGCCGGCGGGGGGGCGCCAGATACGCAGTATTTT. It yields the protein CASSLAGGGAPDTQYF.

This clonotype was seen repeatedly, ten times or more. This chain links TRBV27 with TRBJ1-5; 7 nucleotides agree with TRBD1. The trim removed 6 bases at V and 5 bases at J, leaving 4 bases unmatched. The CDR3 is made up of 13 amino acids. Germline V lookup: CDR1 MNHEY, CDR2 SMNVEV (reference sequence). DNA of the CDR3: TGTGCCAGCAGACAGGGGACTCATCAGCCCCAGCATTTT. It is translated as CASRQGTHQPQHF.

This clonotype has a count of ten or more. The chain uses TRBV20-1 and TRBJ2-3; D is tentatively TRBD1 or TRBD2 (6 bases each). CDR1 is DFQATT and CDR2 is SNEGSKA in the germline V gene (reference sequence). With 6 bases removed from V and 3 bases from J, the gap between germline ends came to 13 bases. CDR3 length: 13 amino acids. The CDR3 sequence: CSARGLGTDTQYF. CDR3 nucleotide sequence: TGCAGTGCCAGGGGACTCGGGACAGATACGCAGTATTTT.

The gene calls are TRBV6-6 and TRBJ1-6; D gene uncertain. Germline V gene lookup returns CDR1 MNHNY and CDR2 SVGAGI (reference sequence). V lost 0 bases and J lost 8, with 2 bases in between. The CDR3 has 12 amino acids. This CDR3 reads CASSYSDSPLHF. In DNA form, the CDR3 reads TGTGCCAGCAGTTACTCCGATTCACCCCTCCACTTT.

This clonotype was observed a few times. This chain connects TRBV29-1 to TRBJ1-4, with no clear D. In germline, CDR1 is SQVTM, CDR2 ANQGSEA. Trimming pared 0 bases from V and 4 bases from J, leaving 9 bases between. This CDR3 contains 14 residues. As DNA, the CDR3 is TGCAGCGTTGAAGAAGTAGGGCATAATGAAAAACTGTTTTTT. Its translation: CSVEEVGHNEKLFF.

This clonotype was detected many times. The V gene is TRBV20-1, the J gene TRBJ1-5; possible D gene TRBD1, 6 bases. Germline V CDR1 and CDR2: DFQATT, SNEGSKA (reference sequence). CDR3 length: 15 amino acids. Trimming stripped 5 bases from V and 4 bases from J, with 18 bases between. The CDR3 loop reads CSALQEHRENQPQHF. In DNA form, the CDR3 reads TGCAGTGCTTTGCAGGAGCACAGGGAAAATCAGCCCCAGCATTTT.

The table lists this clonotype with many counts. In DNA, the CDR3 is TGTGCCAGCAGCTTGGCAACGTCCGGGACTGAAGCTTTCTTT. Protein sequence: CASSLATSGTEAFF. The chain uses TRBV5-8 and TRBJ1-1, with unresolved D. Germline CDR1 is SGHTS and CDR2 is YDEGEE. The V end was cut by 0 bases, the J end by 5 bases, with 11 bases between. CDR3 length: 14 amino acids.

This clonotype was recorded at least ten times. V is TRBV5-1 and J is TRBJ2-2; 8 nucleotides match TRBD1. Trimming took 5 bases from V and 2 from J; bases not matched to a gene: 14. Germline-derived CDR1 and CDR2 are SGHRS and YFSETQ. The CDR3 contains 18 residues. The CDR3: CASRGETGGLRNTGELFF. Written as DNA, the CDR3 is TGCGCCAGCAGAGGGGAAACAGGGGGTCTAAGAAACACCGGGGAGCTGTTTTTT.

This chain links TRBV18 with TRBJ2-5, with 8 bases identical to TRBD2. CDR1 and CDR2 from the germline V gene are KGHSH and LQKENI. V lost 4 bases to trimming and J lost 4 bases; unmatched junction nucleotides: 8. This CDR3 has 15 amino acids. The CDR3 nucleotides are TGTGCCAGCTCACTTAGCGGGGCGAGGGGAGAGACCCAGTACTTC. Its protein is CASSLSGARGETQYF. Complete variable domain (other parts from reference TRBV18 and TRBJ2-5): NAGVMQNPRHLVRRRGQEARLRCSPMKGHSHVYWYRQLPEEGLKFMVYLQKENIIDESGMPKERFSAEFPKEGPSILRIQQVVRGDSAAYFCASSLSGARGETQYFGPGTRLLVL.

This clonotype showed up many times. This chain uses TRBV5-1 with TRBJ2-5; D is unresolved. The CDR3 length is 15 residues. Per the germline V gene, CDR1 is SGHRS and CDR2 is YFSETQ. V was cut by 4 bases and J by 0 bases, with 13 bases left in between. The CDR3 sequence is CASSILNLNQETQYF. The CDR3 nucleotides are TGCGCCAGCAGCATATTAAATCTTAACCAAGAGACCCAGTACTTC.

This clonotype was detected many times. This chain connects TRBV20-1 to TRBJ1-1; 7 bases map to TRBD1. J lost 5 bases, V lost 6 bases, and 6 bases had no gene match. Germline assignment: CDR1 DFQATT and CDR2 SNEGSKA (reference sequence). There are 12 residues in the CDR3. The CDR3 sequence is CSASRGWTEAFF. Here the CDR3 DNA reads TGCAGTGCGAGCAGGGGGTGGACTGAAGCTTTCTTT.

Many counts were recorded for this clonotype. The CDR3: CSVEGTGTNYGYTF. The DNA for the CDR3 is TGCAGCGTTGAAGGGACGGGGACTAACTATGGCTACACCTTC. The chain carries TRBV29-1 and TRBJ1-2; D unclear. The CDR3 is 14 amino acids. V was shortened by 1 base and J by 0 bases, with 9 bases between the two germline ends. CDR1 and CDR2 (germline): SQVTM, ANQGSEA.

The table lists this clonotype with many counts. The chain's CDR3 is CASSLYGSYEQYF. The CDR3 DNA is TGTGCCAGCAGTTTATATGGATCCTACGAGCAGTACTTC. The chain links TRBV28 to TRBJ2-7; no firm D call. The CDR3 is 13 residues long. The V gene's germline CDR1 is MDHEN and CDR2 SYDVKM. Trimming left V 1 base short and J 1 base short, with 5 bases between.

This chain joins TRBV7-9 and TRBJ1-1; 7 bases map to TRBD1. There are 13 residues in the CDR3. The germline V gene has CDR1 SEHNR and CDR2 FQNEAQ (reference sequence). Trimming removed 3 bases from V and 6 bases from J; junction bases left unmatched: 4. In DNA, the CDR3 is TGTGCCAGCAGCTTCCGGACAGGCGCTGAAGCTTTCTTT. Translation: CASSFRTGAEAFF.

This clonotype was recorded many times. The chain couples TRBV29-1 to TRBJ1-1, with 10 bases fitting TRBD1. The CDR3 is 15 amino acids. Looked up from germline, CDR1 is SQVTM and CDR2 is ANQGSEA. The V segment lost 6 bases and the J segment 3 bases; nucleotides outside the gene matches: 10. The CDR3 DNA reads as TGCAGCGTCTCCGGCCAGGGGACAGGGGACACTGAAGCTTTCTTT. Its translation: CSVSGQGTGDTEAFF.